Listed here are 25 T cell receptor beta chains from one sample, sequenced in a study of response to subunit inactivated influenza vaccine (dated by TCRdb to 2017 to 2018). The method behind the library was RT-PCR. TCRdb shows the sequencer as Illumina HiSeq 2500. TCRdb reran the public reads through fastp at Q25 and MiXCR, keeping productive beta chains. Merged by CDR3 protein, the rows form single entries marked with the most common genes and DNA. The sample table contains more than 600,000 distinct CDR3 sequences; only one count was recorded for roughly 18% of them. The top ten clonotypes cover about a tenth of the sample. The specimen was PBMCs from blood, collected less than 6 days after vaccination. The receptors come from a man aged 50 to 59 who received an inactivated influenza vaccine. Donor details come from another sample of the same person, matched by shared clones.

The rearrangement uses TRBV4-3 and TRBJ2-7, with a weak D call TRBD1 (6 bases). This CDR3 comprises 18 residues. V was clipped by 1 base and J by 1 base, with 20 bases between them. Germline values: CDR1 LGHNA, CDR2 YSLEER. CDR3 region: CASSQARYSGAGSYEQYF. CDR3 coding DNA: TGCGCCAGCAGCCAAGCTAGGTATTCAGGGGCGGGTTCCTACGAGCAGTACTTC.

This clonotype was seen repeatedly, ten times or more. The CDR3 DNA reads as TGTGCCAGCCGTCCCGCCGGCGCCACAGATACGCAGTATTTT. Protein product: CASRPAGATDTQYF. The rearrangement joins TRBV6-2 or TRBV6-3 to TRBJ2-3; D call uncertain. Germline assignment: CDR1 MNHEY and CDR2 SVGEGT. Trimming stripped 8 bases from V and 2 bases from J, with 14 bases between. The CDR3 runs 14 residues.

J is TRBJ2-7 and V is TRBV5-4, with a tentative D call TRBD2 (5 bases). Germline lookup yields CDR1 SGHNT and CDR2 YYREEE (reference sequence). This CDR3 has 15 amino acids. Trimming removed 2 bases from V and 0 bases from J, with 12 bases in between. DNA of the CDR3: TGTGCCAGCAGCTTTGGAGGATTCAGCTCCTACGAGCAGTACTTC. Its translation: CASSFGGFSSYEQYF.

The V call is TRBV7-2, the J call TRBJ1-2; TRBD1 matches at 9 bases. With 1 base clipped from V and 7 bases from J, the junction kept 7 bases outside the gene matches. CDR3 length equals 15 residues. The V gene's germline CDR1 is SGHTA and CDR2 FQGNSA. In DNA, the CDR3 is TGTGCCAGCAGCTTAGTCTTCGGGACAGGGTCTGGCTACACCTTC. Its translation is CASSLVFGTGSGYTF.

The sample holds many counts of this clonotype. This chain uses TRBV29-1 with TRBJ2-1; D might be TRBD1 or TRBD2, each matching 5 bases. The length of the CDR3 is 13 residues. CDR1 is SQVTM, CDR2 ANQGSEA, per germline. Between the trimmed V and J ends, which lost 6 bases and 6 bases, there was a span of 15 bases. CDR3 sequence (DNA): TGCAGCGTAGATTTACAGAGGGGCAATGAGCAGTTCTTC. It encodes CSVDLQRGNEQFF.

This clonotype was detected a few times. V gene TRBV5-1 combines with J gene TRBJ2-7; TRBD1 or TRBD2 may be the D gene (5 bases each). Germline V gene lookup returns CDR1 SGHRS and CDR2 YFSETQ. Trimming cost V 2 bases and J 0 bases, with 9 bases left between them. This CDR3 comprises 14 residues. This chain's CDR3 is CASSFLRGSYEQYF. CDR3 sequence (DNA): TGCGCCAGCAGCTTCCTGAGGGGCTCCTACGAGCAGTACTTC. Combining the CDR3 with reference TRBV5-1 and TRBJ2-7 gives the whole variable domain KAGVTQTPRYLIKTRGQQVTLSCSPISGHRSVSWYQQTPGQGLQFLFEYFSETQRNKGNFPGRFSGRQFSNSRSEMNVSTLELGDSALYLCASSFLRGSYEQYFGPGTRLTVT.

CDR3 region: CSVSGRRSYEQYF. The CDR3 DNA is TGCAGCGTTAGTGGTCGGAGATCCTACGAGCAGTACTTC. V and J are TRBV29-1 and TRBJ2-7; D remains ambiguous. V was clipped by 5 bases and J by 1 base, with 12 bases between them. The CDR3 contains 13 residues. The germline CDR1 and CDR2 sequences are SQVTM and ANQGSEA.

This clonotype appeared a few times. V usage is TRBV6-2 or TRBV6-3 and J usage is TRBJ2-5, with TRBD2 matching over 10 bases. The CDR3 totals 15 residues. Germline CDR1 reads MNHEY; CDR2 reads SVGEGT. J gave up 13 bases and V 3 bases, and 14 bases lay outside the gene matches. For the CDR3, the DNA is TGTGCCAGCAGTTATTCTAGCGGGGGTCCTATGAGTTTGTACTTC. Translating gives CASSYSSGGPMSLYF.

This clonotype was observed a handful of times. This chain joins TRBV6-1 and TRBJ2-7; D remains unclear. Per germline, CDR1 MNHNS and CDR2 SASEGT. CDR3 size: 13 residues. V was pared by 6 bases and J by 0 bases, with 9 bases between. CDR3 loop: CASRPGSSYEQYF. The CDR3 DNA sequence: TGTGCCAGCAGACCCGGTAGCTCCTACGAGCAGTACTTC.

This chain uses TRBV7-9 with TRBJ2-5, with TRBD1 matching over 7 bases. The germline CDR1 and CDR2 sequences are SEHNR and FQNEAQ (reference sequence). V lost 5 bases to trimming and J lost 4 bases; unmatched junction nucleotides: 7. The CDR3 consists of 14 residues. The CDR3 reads CASSHQQGTETQYF. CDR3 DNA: TGTGCCAGCAGCCATCAACAGGGGACAGAGACCCAGTACTTC.

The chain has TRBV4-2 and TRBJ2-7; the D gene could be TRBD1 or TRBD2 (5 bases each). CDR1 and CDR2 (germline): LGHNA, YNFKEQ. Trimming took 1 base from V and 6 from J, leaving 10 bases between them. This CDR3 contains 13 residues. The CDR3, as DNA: TGTGCCAGCAGCCAAGGAGCCGGGACCGAGCAGTACTTC. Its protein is CASSQGAGTEQYF.

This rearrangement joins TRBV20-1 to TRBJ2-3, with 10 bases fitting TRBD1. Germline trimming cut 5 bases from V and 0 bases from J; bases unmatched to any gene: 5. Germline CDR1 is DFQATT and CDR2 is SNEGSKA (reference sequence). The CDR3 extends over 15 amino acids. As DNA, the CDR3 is TGCAGTGCTTGGACAGGGGGACCTAGCACAGATACGCAGTATTTT. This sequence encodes CSAWTGGPSTDTQYF.

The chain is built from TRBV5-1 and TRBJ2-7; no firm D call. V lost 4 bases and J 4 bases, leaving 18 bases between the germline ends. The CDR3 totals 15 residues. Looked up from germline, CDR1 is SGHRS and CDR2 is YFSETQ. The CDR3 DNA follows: TGCGCCAGCAGCCGCCTAGACCCGCGTCTATACGAGCAGTACTTC. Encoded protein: CASSRLDPRLYEQYF.

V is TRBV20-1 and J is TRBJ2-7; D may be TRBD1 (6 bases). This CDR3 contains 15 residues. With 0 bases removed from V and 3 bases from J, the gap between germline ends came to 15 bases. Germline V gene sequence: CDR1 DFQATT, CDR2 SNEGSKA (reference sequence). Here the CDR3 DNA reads TGCAGTGCTAGAGATCACAGGGAAGGGGGCTACGAGCAGTACTTC. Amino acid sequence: CSARDHREGGYEQYF.

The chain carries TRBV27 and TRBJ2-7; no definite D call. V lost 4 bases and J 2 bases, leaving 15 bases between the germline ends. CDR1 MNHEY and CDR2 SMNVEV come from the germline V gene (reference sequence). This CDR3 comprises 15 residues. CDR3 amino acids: CASSYRTAPTYEQYF. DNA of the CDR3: TGTGCCAGCAGTTACCGAACAGCGCCTACCTACGAGCAGTACTTC.

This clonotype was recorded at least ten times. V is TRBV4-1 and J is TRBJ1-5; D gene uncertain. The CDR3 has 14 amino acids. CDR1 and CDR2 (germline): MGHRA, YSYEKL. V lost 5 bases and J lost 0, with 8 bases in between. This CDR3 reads CASSGRTSNQPQHF. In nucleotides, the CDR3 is TGCGCCAGCAGCGGTAGGACTAGCAATCAGCCCCAGCATTTT.

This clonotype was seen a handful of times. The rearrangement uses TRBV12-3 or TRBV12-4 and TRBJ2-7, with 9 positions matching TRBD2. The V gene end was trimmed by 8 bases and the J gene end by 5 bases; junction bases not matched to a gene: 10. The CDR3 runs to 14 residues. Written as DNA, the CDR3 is TGTGCCAGCTTCCGCGGGGGGGTCTCGGACGAGCAGTACTTC. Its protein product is CASFRGGVSDEQYF.

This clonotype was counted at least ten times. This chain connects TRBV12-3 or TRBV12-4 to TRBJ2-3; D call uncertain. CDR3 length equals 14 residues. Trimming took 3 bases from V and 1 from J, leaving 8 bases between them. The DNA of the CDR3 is TGTGCCAGCAGTTTTCACAGTGGCACAGATACGCAGTATTTT. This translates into CASSFHSGTDTQYF.

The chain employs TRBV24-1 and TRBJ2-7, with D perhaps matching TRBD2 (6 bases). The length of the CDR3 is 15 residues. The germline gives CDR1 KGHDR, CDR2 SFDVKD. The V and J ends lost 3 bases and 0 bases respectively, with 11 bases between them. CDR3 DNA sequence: TGTGCCACCAGTGATGCCGGGAGCAGCTCCTACGAGCAGTACTTC. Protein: CATSDAGSSSYEQYF.

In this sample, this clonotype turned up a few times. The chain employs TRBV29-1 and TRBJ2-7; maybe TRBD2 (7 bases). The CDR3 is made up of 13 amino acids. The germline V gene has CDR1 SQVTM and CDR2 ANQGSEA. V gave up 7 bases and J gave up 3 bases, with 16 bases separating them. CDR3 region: CSAQGGAHYEQYF. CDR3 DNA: TGCAGCGCCCAAGGGGGGGCGCACTACGAGCAGTACTTC.

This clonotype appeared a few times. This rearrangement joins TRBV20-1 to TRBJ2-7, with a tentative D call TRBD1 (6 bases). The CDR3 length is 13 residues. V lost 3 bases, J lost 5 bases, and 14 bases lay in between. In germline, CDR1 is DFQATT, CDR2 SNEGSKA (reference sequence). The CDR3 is CSARSGARDEQYF. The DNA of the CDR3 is TGCAGTGCTAGGTCAGGGGCGCGGGACGAGCAGTACTTC.

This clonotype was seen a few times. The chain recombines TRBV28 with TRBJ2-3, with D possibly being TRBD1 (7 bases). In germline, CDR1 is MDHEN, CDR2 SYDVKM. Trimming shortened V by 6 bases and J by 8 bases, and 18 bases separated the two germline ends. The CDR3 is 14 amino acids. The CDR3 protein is CASSSSRQGGTQYF. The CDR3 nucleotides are TGTGCCAGCAGCTCGTCTCGGCAGGGGGGTACGCAGTATTTT.

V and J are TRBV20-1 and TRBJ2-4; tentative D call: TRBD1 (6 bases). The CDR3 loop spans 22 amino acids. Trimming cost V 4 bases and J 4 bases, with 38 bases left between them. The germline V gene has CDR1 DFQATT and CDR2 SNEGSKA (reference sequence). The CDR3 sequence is CSAITSGELNQKRWWEKNIQYF. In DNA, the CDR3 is TGCAGTGCTATTACCTCAGGGGAACTAAACCAAAAACGGTGGTGGGAAAAAAACATTCAGTACTTC.

The chain's CDR3 is CASRSTSGGWDTQYF. CDR3 coding DNA: TGTGCCAGCAGATCGACTAGCGGGGGGTGGGATACGCAGTATTTT. The chain uses TRBV11-2 and TRBJ2-3; 13 nucleotides align to TRBD2. The germline CDR1 and CDR2 sequences are SGHAT and FQNNGV. Losses at the gene ends were 6 bases for V and 6 bases for J; bases not matched to a gene: 6. The CDR3 spans 15 residues.

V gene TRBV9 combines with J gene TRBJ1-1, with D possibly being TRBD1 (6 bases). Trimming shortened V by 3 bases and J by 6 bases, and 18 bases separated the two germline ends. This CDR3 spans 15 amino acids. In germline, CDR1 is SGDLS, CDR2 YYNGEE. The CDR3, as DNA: TGTGCCAGCAGCGCGCCAAAACAGGGTAACGCTGAAGCTTTCTTT. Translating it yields CASSAPKQGNAEAFF.